These 27 T cell receptor beta chains originate from one sample sequenced in a study of tumor-infiltrating lymphocytes in primary liver carcinoma. Co-extraction yielded RNA and DNA from roughly 20-30 mg of unsorted bulk tissue. TCR beta cDNA was prepared out of approximately 500 ng total RNA by means of a constant-region primer. For TCR beta, libraries were produced by three nested multiplex PCR rounds using slightly modified ARM-PCR. Running 9 to 11 cycles apiece, the first two PCR rounds relied on TRBV1-TRBV30 forward primers together with a C-beta reverse primer. TCRdb used MiXCR to reprocess the multiplex PCR reads, holding one entry per CDR3 protein. The data show 40,000 to 55,000 distinct CDR3 sequences, with around 73% seen just once and approximately 24% held by the top ten. Sequences were obtained from liver tumor tissue from sampling region 5. The subset was: tumor region T5, tumor centre. All receptors come from a man aged 35-49 years with primary liver carcinoma and hepatitis B virus infection.

Of note for this clonotype: At one end the junction does not follow the germline gene, possibly because of a read error. The rearrangement links TRBV5-1 to TRBJ2-3; 10 bases are a match to TRBD2. Germline V CDR1 and CDR2: SGHRS, YFSETQ. The CDR3 loop spans 16 amino acids. CDR3 sequence: CASRESSGSSTDMQYF. For the CDR3, the DNA is TGCGCCAGCAGGGAGTCTAGCGGGAGTTCCACGGATATGCAGTATTTT.

A word on this clonotype: One end of the junction fails to match germline, which may point to a read error. This chain uses TRBV5-4 with TRBJ2-3, with D maybe TRBD2 (7 bases). This CDR3 contains 14 residues. CDR1 and CDR2 (germline): SGHNT, YYREEE (reference sequence). The CDR3 DNA follows: TGTGCCAGCAGTCAGGGGACTATCGGAGATACGCAGTATTTC. This encodes CASSQGTIGDTQYF.

This chain links TRBV11-2 with TRBJ2-7, with a weak D call TRBD2 (5 bases). This CDR3 has 15 amino acids. The germline V gene encodes CDR1 SGHAT and CDR2 FQNNGV. Trimming pared 2 bases from V and 3 bases from J, leaving 14 bases between. The CDR3 DNA sequence: TGTGCCAGCAGCTTAAAACGGGATGAGGACTACGAGCAGTACTTC. It is translated as CASSLKRDEDYEQYF.

V is TRBV5-6 and J is TRBJ2-5; 8 nucleotides match TRBD2. Trimming at V came to 1 base and at J to 7 bases, leaving 12 bases not matched to a gene. The length of the CDR3 is 16 residues. Looked up from germline, CDR1 is SGHDT and CDR2 is YYEEEE. In DNA, the CDR3 is TGTGCCAGCAGCTTGTACTCGGGAGGGCCTTTGGGGACCCAGTACTTC. This encodes CASSLYSGGPLGTQYF.

This clonotype was observed many times. J is TRBJ1-2 and V is TRBV20-1; D is unresolved. Germline V CDR1 and CDR2: DFQATT, SNEGSKA (reference sequence). The CDR3 runs to 11 residues. Trimming removed 5 bases from V and 6 bases from J, with 10 bases in between. CDR3 coding DNA: TGCAGTGCTCCTATGGCTCATGGCTACACCTTC. It yields the protein CSAPMAHGYTF.

A word on this clonotype: Likely a read error: the CDR3 ends without its conserved phenylalanine or tryptophan. This rearrangement joins TRBV10-3 to TRBJ2-7, with D unresolved. From germline, CDR1 is ENHRY and CDR2 SYGVKD. The CDR3 contains 13 residues. DNA for the CDR3: TGTGCTATCAGTGGGCCGGTGAAGCGCGAGCAGTACTTA. Its translation is CAISGPVKREQYL.

A word on this clonotype: The junction shows a germline mismatch at one end, possibly a read error. The CDR3 loop is CVTSRTLVSPLYF. The CDR3 DNA is TGTGTCACCAGCCGGACACTCGTTTCACCCCTCTACTTT. V gene TRBV11-1 combines with J gene TRBJ1-6; tentative D call: TRBD1 (5 bases). CDR3 size: 13 residues. Germline V CDR1 and CDR2: SGHAT, FQDESV (reference sequence).

This clonotype came up a few times. V is TRBV5-1 and J is TRBJ2-2; D is ambiguous. Germline CDR1 is SGHRS and CDR2 is YFSETQ. CDR3 size: 15 residues. CDR3 loop: CDNSSPLRNTGELFF. The CDR3 bases are TGCGACAACAGCTCGCCTTTGCGAAACACCGGGGAGCTGTTTTTT.

With respect to this clonotype: A read error is likely, as this CDR3 ends without the conserved phenylalanine or tryptophan. The rearrangement joins TRBV11-1 to TRBJ2-2; D not certain. This CDR3 spans 13 amino acids. Looked up from germline, CDR1 is SGHAT and CDR2 is FQDESV (reference sequence). Written as DNA, the CDR3 is TGCGCCAGCAGCTTTCGGGACACCGGGGAGCTGTTTATT. As protein: CASSFRDTGELFI.

V is TRBV10-3 and J is TRBJ2-5; D may be TRBD2 (7 bases). The CDR3 has 13 amino acids. The germline V gene has CDR1 ENHRY and CDR2 SYGVKD. V was trimmed by 2 bases and J by 5 bases, leaving 9 bases between them. The CDR3 is CAISEGRGETQYF. The DNA for the CDR3 is TGTGCCATCAGTGAGGGGAGGGGGGAGACCCAGTACTTC.

This clonotype was seen only once. The junction and the germline gene differ at one end; a read error may be behind it. V gene TRBV10-2 combines with J gene TRBJ1-1; D is unresolved. Germline V gene lookup returns CDR1 WSHSY and CDR2 SAAADI. This CDR3 is built from 13 residues. CDR3 coding DNA: TGCACCAGCAGTGAAGTAGAAAACACTGAAGCTCTATTT. This translates into CTSSEVENTEALF.

Notes on this clonotype: With a much larger clone just one base away, this may be a read error. V and J are TRBV5-1 and TRBJ2-2; a possible D gene is TRBD1 (5 bases). The CDR3 loop spans 15 amino acids. Germline CDR1 is SGHRS and CDR2 is YFSETQ. CDR3 nucleotide sequence: TGCGCCTGCAGCTTGAGGTCAGGGATAACCGGGGAGCTGTTTTTT. Its translation is CACSLRSGITGELFF.

The chain links TRBV14 to TRBJ1-1, with D hard to call. Germline lookup yields CDR1 SGHDN and CDR2 FVKESK. The CDR3 loop spans 15 amino acids. V lost 4 bases to trimming and J lost 6 bases, with 18 bases between them. The CDR3 nucleotides read TGTGCCAGCAGCCCCAGGCTTGGGGTAGGCGCTGAAGCTTTCTTT. Translation: CASSPRLGVGAEAFF.

A note on this clonotype: Compared with germline, one end of the junction differs, possibly owing to a read error. The genes are TRBV7-9 and TRBJ1-2; 7 bases line up with TRBD1. Germline CDR1 and CDR2: SEHNR and FQNEAQ (reference sequence). The CDR3 loop spans 16 amino acids. The CDR3 bases are TGTGCCAGCAGCTCAGCGACTGAAGGGACAGCTTATGGCTACATCTTC. Protein product: CASSSATEGTAYGYIF.

The count of this clonotype is one. This chain uses TRBV4-2 with TRBJ2-1; 10 bases match TRBD1. The ends lost 10 bases at V and 4 bases at J; junction bases unmatched: 13. Germline CDR1 and CDR2: LGHNA and YNFKEQ. The CDR3 consists of 16 residues. In nucleotides, the CDR3 is TGTGCCAACAGTCACGCCGGGGGACAGGGGTACAATGAGCAGTTCTTC. Encoded protein: CANSHAGGQGYNEQFF.

This chain joins TRBV29-1 and TRBJ2-7; D unclear. From germline, CDR1 is SQVTM and CDR2 ANQGSEA. Trimming removed 4 bases from V and 6 bases from J, with 13 bases in between. CDR3 length: 12 residues. In DNA, the CDR3 is TGCAGCGTTGTGTACACACCCGGCGAGCAGTACTTC. As protein: CSVVYTPGEQYF.

This rearrangement joins TRBV11-3 to TRBJ2-1; unclear D gene. The germline V gene encodes CDR1 SGHNT and CDR2 YENEEA. The CDR3 extends over 14 amino acids. The CDR3 DNA is TGTGCTAACAGCCTATTTCCGGACTACAATGAGCAGTTCTTC. It encodes CANSLFPDYNEQFF. Complete variable domain (other parts from reference TRBV11-3 and TRBJ2-1): EAGVVQSPRYKIIEKKQPVAFWCNPISGHNTLYWYLQNLGQGPELLIRYENEEAVDDSQLPKDRFSAERLKGVDSTLKIQPAELGDSAVYLCANSLFPDYNEQFFGPGTRLTVL.

The chain employs TRBV11-2 and TRBJ2-5; unclear D gene. V was cut by 3 bases and J by 5 bases, with 16 bases left in between. The CDR3 spans 15 residues. CDR1 is SGHAT and CDR2 is FQNNGV in the germline V gene. CDR3 amino acids: CASSFEWNQRETQYF. DNA for the CDR3: TGTGCCAGCAGCTTCGAGTGGAATCAGAGGGAGACCCAGTACTTC.

A remark on this clonotype: The CDR3 does not close with the conserved phenylalanine or tryptophan, likely indicating a read error. The chain recombines TRBV6-1 with TRBJ1-5; D not resolved. The DNA end lines up better with TRBJ2-3; the J call may be wrong. The CDR3 spans 13 residues. Germline loops: CDR1 MNHNS, CDR2 SASEGT. CDR3 region: CASSWAGNQPQYY. CDR3 nucleotide sequence: TGTGCCAGCAGTTGGGCAGGCAATCAGCCCCAGTATTAT.

Of note for this clonotype: Its ends do not fully match the called genes, so a read error is possible. The genes are TRBV5-5 and TRBJ1-2; D perhaps matches TRBD1 (6 bases). The V gene's germline CDR1 is SGHKS and CDR2 YYEKEE (reference sequence). This CDR3 is built from 13 residues. DNA for the CDR3: TGTGCCAACAGGGTGCCGGGACCTTCTGGCTACATCTTC. Protein sequence: CANRVPGPSGYIF.

As to this clonotype: Germline is not matched at one junction end, which may reflect a read error. The CDR3: CASSLAGGEGNTLYF. In nucleotides, the CDR3 is TGTGCCAGCAGTCTAGCAGGAGGGGAGGGGAATACGCTGTATTTT. J is TRBJ2-3 and V is TRBV12-3 or TRBV12-4; 7 bases agree with TRBD2. The CDR3 length is 15 residues.

This clonotype was seen a single time. Compared with germline, one end of the junction differs, possibly owing to a read error. This rearrangement joins TRBV6-1 to TRBJ2-6; D gene ambiguous. The CDR3 spans 18 residues. Germline CDR1 is MNHNS and CDR2 is SASEGT. The CDR3 reads CAISARQVRFSGANVLTF. CDR3 DNA: TGTGCCATCAGTGCCAGACAAGTGCGATTCTCTGGGGCCAACGTCCTGACTTTC.

Turning to this clonotype: Sequence at one end of the junction differs from germline and may be a read error. The rearrangement links TRBV11-1 to TRBJ1-6, with TRBD1 as a possible D gene (5 bases). The CDR3 totals 13 residues. The germline gives CDR1 SGHAT, CDR2 FQDESV (reference sequence). DNA of the CDR3: TGTGCCAGCAGCCGGACACCGGTTTTACCCCACCACTTT. Residues: CASSRTPVLPHHF.

Concerning this clonotype: A much larger clone is a single base away; this may be a read error. The chain links TRBV2 to TRBJ1-2; D remains ambiguous. The V and J ends lost 4 bases and 3 bases respectively, with 12 bases between them. The CDR3 consists of 14 residues. Germline V gives CDR1 SNHLY, CDR2 FYNNEI. CDR3 DNA sequence: TGTGCCAGCAGTGGGGATGCCATCGACTATGGCTACACCTTC. The encoded protein is CASSGDAIDYGYTF.

In the case of this clonotype: One end of the junction varies from germline; a read error may be responsible. The rearrangement joins TRBV30 to TRBJ2-1, with D tentatively TRBD2 (5 bases). Looked up from germline, CDR1 is GTSNPN and CDR2 is SVGIG (reference sequence). The length of the CDR3 is 13 residues. CDR3: CAWSPTGNNEQLF. The DNA for the CDR3 is TGTGCCTGGAGTCCCACCGGGAACAATGAGCAACTCTTC. Combining the CDR3 with reference TRBV30 and TRBJ2-1 gives the whole variable domain SQTIHQWPATLVQPVGSPLSLECTVEGTSNPNLYWYRQAAGRGLQLLFYSVGIGQISSEVPQNLSASRPQDRQFILSSKKLLLSDSGFYLCAWSPTGNNEQLFGPGTRLTVL.

This clonotype appeared a few times. A much larger clone sits a single nucleotide away, making a read error possible. The chain is built from TRBV28 and TRBJ2-1; 11 bases map to TRBD1. Germline loops: CDR1 MDHEN, CDR2 SYDVKM. Unmatched junction bases numbered 9, after V lost 6 bases and J lost 8 bases. This CDR3 comprises 15 residues. In DNA, the CDR3 is TGTGCCAGCAGATCCGGGACAGGGGGGCACTATGAGCAGTTCTTC. Amino acid sequence: CASRSGTGGHYEQFF.

A note on this clonotype: The CDR3 carries no conserved terminal phenylalanine or tryptophan, so it likely arises from a read error. J is TRBJ2-5 and V is TRBV5-1; TRBD2 aligns across 9 bases. V lost 5 bases and J lost 4; bases outside the gene matches: 9. Germline V gene sequence: CDR1 SGHRS, CDR2 YFSETQ. The CDR3 totals 15 residues. The CDR3 reads CASSPDSGSRETQYI. The DNA for the CDR3 is TGCGCCAGCAGTCCGGATAGCGGGAGTCGAGAGACCCAGTACATC.